Listed below are T cell receptor beta chains from one sample, sequenced in a study of cytomegalovirus exposure and HLA in healthy donors. Sequenced by immunoSEQ multiplex PCR; TCRdb stores in-frame clones only, minus some. The sample has 98,000 or so clones, roughly 85% seen once. Sequencing input: PBMCs. These receptors were taken from a man aged 55 to 70 in good health and CMV-seropositive. CDR3s leave out the opening cysteine and the closing phenylalanine or tryptophan. Only part of the rows carry a size: once, few, many, or a class if the clone is expanded.

clone size | J gene | V gene | CDR3 protein
few | TRBJ1-6 | TRBV6-1 | ASSELQGSNSPLH
few | TRBJ2-7 | TRBV5-4 | ASIIGTENSYEQY
- | TRBJ1-2 | TRBV28 | ASSAGGVLYGYT
- | TRBJ1-2 | TRBV6-6 | ASSPRGTLDYGYT
few | TRBJ1-1 | TRBV29-1 | SVSPGRTEAF
- | TRBJ1-3 | TRBV12-5 | ASGATGANSGNTIY
- | TRBJ2-1 | TRBV6-6 | ASRLYRENEQF
- | TRBJ2-2 | TRBV5-1 | ASSPVGVSNTGELF
- | TRBJ1-1 | TRBV4-2 | ASSQGGLNTEAF
- | TRBJ2-4 | TRBV6-4 | ASSVPPRLPGAKNIQY
- | TRBJ1-2 | TRBV6-5 | ASAPDRLYGYT
- | TRBJ2-2 | TRBV9 | ASSVESRPRGGELF
- | TRBJ2-5 | TRBV7-9 | ASSLALPFAETQY
- | TRBJ1-2 | TRBV6-1 | ASSEADFYGYT
- | TRBJ2-2 | TRBV7-9 | TPGDTNTGELF
- | TRBJ2-1 | TRBV9 | ASSALAGGYEQF
few | TRBJ1-2 | TRBV2 | ASRQPRTGGTYGYT
- | TRBJ1-4 | TRBV10-2 | ASSGGRGGGATNEKLF
- | TRBJ1-4 | TRBV19 | ASKTGGTNEKLF
- | TRBJ2-1 | TRBV2 | ASSEAGSYNEQF
- | TRBJ2-5 | TRBV5-1 | ASSLTRPDQETQY
- | TRBJ1-1 | TRBV4-1 | ASRSSGMNTEAF
once | TRBJ2-2 | TRBV5-4 | ASSIGLGQGNTGELF
- | TRBJ2-1 | TRBV10-1 | ASSQRTGRLF
- | TRBJ2-2 | TRBV11-2 | ASTGSGGAFGELF
- | TRBJ1-5 | TRBV7-9 | ASSLDMGQPQH
- | TRBJ1-2 | TRBV29-1 | SVPGVAYGYT
- | TRBJ2-5 | TRBV9 | ASSVRTGNQETQY
- | TRBJ1-1 | TRBV10-2 | ASSDYSYMNTEAF
- | TRBJ2-7 | TRBV7-9 | ASSLRYEQY
- | TRBJ2-7 | TRBV6-1 | ASEGRDRGSYEQY
- | TRBJ1-1 | TRBV15 | ATSREGTLNTEAF
- | TRBJ2-3 | TRBV6-5 | ASSYAKPGDTDTQY
once | TRBJ2-1 | TRBV7-6 | ASSLLTSGGLRGDNEQF
- | TRBJ1-5 | TRBV19 | ASKGARGNQPQH
- | TRBJ2-3 | TRBV4-1 | ASSQDGSGGGNTDTQY
- | TRBJ2-1 | TRBV7-9 | ASSPGTGGLGEQF
- | TRBJ1-2 | TRBV18 | ASSPNLQGSGYGYT
few | TRBJ2-7 | TRBV6-1 | ASSDPLRMGVNEQY
- | TRBJ2-7 | TRBV5-1 | ASSLGDRGSEQY
- | TRBJ2-5 | TRBV6-5 | ASSYRGRTSGETQY
- | TRBJ2-4 | TRBV9 | ASSPRQGEGDIQY
- | - | TRBV6-5 | ASSYSWDYSYEQY
- | TRBJ2-3 | TRBV15 | ATSRNPRVLAGGQDTQY
- | TRBJ2-6 | TRBV9 | ASSVFVTTASGANVLT
- | TRBJ1-3 | TRBV4-3 | ASSQDSATGGSGNTIY